This TCR beta chain was documented in a study of T cells after yellow fever vaccination (dated by TCRdb to 2018 to 2020). Study-wide context: The SMART-Seq v4 Ultra Low Input RNA kit was used to prepare libraries from fractions with low cell numbers. To follow T-cell clones before and after primary and booster YFV17D yellow fever vaccination, bulk TCR alpha and beta repertoires were sequenced over time. Two healthy male donors, one aged 18 to 29 and one aged 30 to 40 years, made up the cohort. Blood was drawn at multiple timepoints before and after primary and secondary immunization, with bulk PBMC replicates and cell subsets isolated.

Its CDR3 holds 13 amino acids, cysteine through phenylalanine. Only the CDR3 portion is preserved as DNA: 39 bases, with reading frame beginning at the first base. V was cut back by 3 bases and J by 3 bases, leaving a gap of 8 bases between them. CDR1 LGHDT and CDR2 YNNKEL are derived from the germline V gene (reference sequence). This clonotype turned up a few times. Its antigen remains unidentified. The sample holds no much larger clone one base away, and base qualities are not on file. What the work shows at the level of the full study, not this receptor alone: After the booster, most clones that had expanded after primary vaccination were detected again (around 97% of CD4 and around nine tenths of CD8), suggesting broad maintenance of memory. Compared with the primary T-cell response, the secondary T-cell response was weaker but faster, peaking on day 5 rather than day 15. A small fraction of clonotypes showed up in both the CD4 and CD8 compartments, probably as a result of convergent recombination. Because only two donors were included in the study, the extent to which the findings can be generalized is limited. FACS-sorted repertoires could contain abundant contaminating clonotypes from the bulk population, so computational filtering was required.

The instrument was an Illumina NovaSeq 6000. TCR cDNA was synthesized by 5'RACE template switching, which introduced a universal primer site and unique molecular identifiers. Priming of cDNA synthesis was performed from both the TCR alpha and TCR beta constant segments. Library amplification used two PCR steps, and the second PCR step added sample barcodes and sequencing adapters. Sequencing of the libraries was done on either Illumina HiSeq 2500 (2x100 bp) or NovaSeq (2x150 bp). The paper's data handling went like this. MIGEC was used to demultiplex reads and collapse the reads into UMI consensus sequences, and MiXCR was used for V(D)J alignment. Using edgeR on replicate PBMC samples, clonotypes were called vaccine-responding if FDR was below 0.01 and the log2 fold change was above 5 up to day 15. Each bulk clonotype received a CD4 or CD8 identity based on whether the sequenced CD4 or CD8 repertoire contained that clonotype at higher abundance. TCRdb itself trimmed the public reads at Q25 with fastp, ran MiXCR and retained productive beta chains. Each CDR3 protein gets just one entry, which takes the most common genes and DNA from the rows behind it. These V and J calls derive from TCRdb rather than the authors' analysis. The sample has 300,000 to 400,000 distinct CDR3 sequences on record, approximately 12% of them singletons. Approximately 3.3% of the sample comes from the top ten.

The sample's treatment or condition, from its label and the paper: live attenuated yellow fever vaccine strain. A standard Ficoll-Paque protocol was used to isolate PBMCs from peripheral blood. Dynabeads CD4 and CD8 positive selection kits were used to isolate the CD4 and CD8 T-cell fractions. RNA was extracted with TriZol from bulk PBMCs, CD4 and CD8 fractions, and dextramer-positive and dextramer-negative fractions. Rearrangement joined TRBV3-1 to TRBJ1-2, with TRBD1 perhaps the D gene, on 5 matching bases. The sample was CD4+ T cells sorted from PBMCs, taken 45 days after the yellow fever booster vaccination. The clonotype was recovered from a man aged 18 to 35 who received the YFV17D yellow fever vaccine. The DNA is as follows: TGTGCCAGCAGCCATGACAGTCACTATGGCTACACCTTC. Its coded protein is CASSHDSHYGYTF. The full variable domain, completed from the reference TRBV3-1 and TRBJ1-2 proteins outside the CDR3, reads DTAVSQTPKYLVTQMGNDKSIKCEQNLGHDTMYWYKQDSKKFLKIMFSYNNKELIINETVPNRFSPKSPDKAHLNLHINSLELGDSAVYFCASSHDSHYGYTFGSGTRLTVV.